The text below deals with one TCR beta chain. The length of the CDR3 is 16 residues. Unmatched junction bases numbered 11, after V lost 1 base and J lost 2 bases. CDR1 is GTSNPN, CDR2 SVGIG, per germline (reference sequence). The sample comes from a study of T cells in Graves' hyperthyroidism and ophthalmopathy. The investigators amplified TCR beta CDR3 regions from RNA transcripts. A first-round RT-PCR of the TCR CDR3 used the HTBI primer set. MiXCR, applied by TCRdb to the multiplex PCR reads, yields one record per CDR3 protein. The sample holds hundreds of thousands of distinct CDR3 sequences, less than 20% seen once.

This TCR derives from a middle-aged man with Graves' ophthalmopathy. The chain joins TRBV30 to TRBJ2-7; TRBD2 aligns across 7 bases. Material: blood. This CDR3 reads CAWSGSSERGTYEQYF. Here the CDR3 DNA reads TGTGCCTGGAGTGGCTCCTCCGAGCGGGGCACCTACGAGCAGTACTTC.